This T cell receptor (beta chain) derives from a study of T cell responses to AZD1222 COVID-19 vaccine. The protocol was immunoSEQ multiplex PCR, while the TCRdb copy is restricted to in-frame clones and leaves out a portion. Of under 150,000 clones in the sample, almost 95% were seen once. The V and J ends lost 3 bases and 6 bases respectively, with 13 bases between them. CDR1 and CDR2 from the germline V gene are LGHNT and FRNRAP. The CDR3 has 14 amino acids. The specimen was peripheral blood, collected 28 days after the second AZD1222 dose. The gene calls are TRBV12-5 and TRBJ2-3, with D perhaps TRBD2 (6 bases). This receptor was obtained from an adult who received the AZD1222 COVID-19 vaccine. The CDR3, as DNA: TGTGCTAGTGGTTTCGGCGGGACCGAGGATACGCAGTATTTT. Encoded protein: CASGFGGTEDTQYF.